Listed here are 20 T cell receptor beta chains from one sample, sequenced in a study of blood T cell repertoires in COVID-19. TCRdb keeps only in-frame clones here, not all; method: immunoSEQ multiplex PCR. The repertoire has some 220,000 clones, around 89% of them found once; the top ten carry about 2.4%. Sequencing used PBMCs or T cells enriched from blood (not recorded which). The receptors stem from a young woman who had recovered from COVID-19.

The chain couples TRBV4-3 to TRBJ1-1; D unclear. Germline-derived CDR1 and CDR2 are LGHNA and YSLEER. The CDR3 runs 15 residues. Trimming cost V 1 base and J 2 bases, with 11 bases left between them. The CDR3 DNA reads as TGCGCCAGCAGCCAAGGTCGAGGGAGCAACACTGAAGCTTTCTTT. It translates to CASSQGRGSNTEAFF.

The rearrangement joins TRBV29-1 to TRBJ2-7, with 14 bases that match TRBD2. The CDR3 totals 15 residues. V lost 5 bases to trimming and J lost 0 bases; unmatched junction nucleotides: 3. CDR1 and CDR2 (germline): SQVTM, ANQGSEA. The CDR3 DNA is TGCAGCGTTTCAGGACTAGCGGGGGGCTCCTACGAGCAGTACTTC. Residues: CSVSGLAGGSYEQYF.

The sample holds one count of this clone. This chain's CDR3 is CASRTQGDYGYTF. The DNA of the CDR3 is TGTGCCAGCAGGACACAGGGCGACTATGGCTACACCTTC. V is TRBV6-5 and J is TRBJ1-2, with a possible D match to TRBD1 (6 bases). Trimming took off 6 bases at V and 3 bases at J, with 11 bases between the two ends. Germline loops: CDR1 MNHEY, CDR2 SVGAGI. CDR3 length: 13 amino acids.

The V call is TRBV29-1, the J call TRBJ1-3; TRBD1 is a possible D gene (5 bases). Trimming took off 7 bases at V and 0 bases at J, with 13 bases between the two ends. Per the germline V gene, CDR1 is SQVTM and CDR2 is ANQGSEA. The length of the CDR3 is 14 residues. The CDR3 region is CSGWDGGSGNTIYF. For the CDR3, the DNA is TGCAGCGGTTGGGACGGGGGCTCTGGAAACACCATATATTTT.

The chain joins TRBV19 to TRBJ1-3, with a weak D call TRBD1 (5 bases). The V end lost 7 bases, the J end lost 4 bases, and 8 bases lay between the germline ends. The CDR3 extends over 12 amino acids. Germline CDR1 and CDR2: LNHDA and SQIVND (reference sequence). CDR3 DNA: TGTGCCAGTAACAACAGGGGAAACACCATATATTTT. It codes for CASNNRGNTIYF.

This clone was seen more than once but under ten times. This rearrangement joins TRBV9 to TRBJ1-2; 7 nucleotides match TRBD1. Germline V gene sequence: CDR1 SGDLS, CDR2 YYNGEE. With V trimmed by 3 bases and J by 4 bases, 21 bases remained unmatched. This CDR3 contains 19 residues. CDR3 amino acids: CASSGRGPHDPDFGYGYTF. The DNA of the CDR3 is TGTGCCAGCAGCGGGAGGGGGCCGCACGACCCCGACTTTGGCTATGGCTACACCTTC.

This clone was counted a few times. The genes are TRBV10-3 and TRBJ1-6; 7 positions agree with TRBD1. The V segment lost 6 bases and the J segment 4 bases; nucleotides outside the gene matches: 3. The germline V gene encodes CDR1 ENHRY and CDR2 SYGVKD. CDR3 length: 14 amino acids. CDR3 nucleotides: TGTGCCATCAGCGAACAGGGGTATAATTCACCCCTCCACTTT. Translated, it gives CAISEQGYNSPLHF.

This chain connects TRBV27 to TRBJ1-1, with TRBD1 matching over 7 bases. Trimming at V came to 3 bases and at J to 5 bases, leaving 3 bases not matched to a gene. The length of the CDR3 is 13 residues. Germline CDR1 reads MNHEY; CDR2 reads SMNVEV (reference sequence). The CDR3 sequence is CASSFNRGTEAFF. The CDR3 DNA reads TGTGCCAGCAGTTTCAACAGGGGAACTGAAGCTTTCTTT.

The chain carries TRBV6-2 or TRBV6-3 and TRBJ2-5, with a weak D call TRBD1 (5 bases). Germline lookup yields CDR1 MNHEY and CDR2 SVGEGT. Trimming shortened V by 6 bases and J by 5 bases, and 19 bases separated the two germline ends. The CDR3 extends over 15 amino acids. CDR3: CASRPPTASWETQYF. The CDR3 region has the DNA TGTGCCAGCAGACCTCCGACAGCCAGTTGGGAGACCCAGTACTTC.

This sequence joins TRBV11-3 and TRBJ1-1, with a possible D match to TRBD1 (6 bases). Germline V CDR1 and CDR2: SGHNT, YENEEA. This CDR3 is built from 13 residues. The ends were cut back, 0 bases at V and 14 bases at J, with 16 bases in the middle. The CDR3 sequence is CASSLDRQGKPFF. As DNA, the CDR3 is TGTGCCAGCAGCTTAGATCGGCAGGGGAAACCGTTCTTT.

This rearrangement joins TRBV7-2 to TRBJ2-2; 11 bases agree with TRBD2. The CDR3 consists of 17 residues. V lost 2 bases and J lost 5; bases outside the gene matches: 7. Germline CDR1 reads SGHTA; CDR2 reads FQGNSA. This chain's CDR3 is CASSLTSGGGGTGELFF. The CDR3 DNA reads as TGTGCCAGCAGCTTAACTAGCGGGGGCGGTGGGACCGGGGAGCTGTTTTTT.

In DNA form, the CDR3 reads TGTGCCAGCAGCCACCGGCGGGGGGGTTTCACAGATACGCAGTATTTT. Amino acids: CASSHRRGGFTDTQYF. The gene calls are TRBV3-1 (or the pseudogene TRBV3-2) and TRBJ2-3; TRBD2 matches 9 bases. The CDR3 has 16 residues. CDR1 LGHDT and CDR2 YNNKEL come from the germline V gene (reference sequence). V lost 3 bases and J lost 2; bases outside the gene matches: 6.

The CDR3 nucleotides read TGTGCCAGCAGCCTGCGGGACAGCATGAACACTGAAGCTTTCTTT. Protein: CASSLRDSMNTEAFF. The V call is TRBV5-6, the J call TRBJ1-1; 7 bases line up with TRBD1. V gave up 4 bases and J gave up 0 bases; unmatched junction bases: 6. Germline V gene sequence: CDR1 SGHDT, CDR2 YYEEEE. The CDR3 is made up of 15 amino acids.

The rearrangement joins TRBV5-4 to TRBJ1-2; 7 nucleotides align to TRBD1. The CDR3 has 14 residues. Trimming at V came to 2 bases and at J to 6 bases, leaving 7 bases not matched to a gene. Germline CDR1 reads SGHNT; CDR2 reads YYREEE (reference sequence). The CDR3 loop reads CASSLVGTDDGYTF. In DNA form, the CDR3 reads TGTGCCAGCAGCTTAGTAGGGACAGACGATGGCTACACCTTC.

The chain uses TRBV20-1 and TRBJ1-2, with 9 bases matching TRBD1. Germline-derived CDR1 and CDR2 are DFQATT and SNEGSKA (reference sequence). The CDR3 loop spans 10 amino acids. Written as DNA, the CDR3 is TGCACCACAGGGGGCAATGGCTACACCTTC. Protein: CTTGGNGYTF.

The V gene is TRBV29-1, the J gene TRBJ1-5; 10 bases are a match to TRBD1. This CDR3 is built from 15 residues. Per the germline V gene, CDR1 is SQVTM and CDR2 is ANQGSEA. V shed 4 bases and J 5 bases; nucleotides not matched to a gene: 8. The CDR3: CSVVMGTGVDQPQHF. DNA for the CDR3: TGCAGCGTTGTAATGGGGACAGGGGTCGATCAGCCCCAGCATTTT.

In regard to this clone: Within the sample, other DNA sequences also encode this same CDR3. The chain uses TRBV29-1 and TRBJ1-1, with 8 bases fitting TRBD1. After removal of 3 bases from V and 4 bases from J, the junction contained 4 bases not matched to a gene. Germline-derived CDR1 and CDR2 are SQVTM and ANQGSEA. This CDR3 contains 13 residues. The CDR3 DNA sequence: TGCAGCGTTGACTTAACAGGGGGCACTGAAGCTTTCTTT. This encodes CSVDLTGGTEAFF.

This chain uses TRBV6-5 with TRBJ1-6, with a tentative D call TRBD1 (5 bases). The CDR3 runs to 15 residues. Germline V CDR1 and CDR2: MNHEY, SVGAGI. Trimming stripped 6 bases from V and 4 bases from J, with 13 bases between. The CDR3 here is CASSAPGIYNSPLHF. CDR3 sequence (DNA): TGTGCCAGCAGCGCACCAGGGATATATAATTCACCCCTCCACTTT.

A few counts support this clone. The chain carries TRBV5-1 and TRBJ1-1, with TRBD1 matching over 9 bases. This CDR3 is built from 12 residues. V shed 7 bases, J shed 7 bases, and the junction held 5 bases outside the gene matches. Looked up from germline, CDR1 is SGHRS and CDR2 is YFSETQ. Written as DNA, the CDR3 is TGCGCCAGCGGGGGACAGGGATTTGAAGCTTTCTTT. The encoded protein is CASGGQGFEAFF.

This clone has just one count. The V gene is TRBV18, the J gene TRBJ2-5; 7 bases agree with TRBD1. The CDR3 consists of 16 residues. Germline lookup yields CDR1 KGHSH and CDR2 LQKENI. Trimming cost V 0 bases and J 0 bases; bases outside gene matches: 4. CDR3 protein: CASSPPGTAYQETQYF. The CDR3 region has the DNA TGTGCCAGCTCACCACCAGGGACAGCGTACCAAGAGACCCAGTACTTC.